These 8 T cell receptor beta chains originate from one sample sequenced in a study of blood T cell repertoires in COVID-19. Data came from immunoSEQ multiplex PCR; TCRdb stores just in-frame clones and leaves some out. The sample has about 400,000 clones, around 88% seen once; the top ten hold under 8.5%. The sample consisted of peripheral blood. The receptors here all came from a woman in her sixties or seventies with COVID-19, enrolled during active disease.

This clone was observed a handful of times. This rearrangement joins TRBV3-1 (or the pseudogene TRBV3-2) to TRBJ1-5; D unclear. Germline V CDR1 and CDR2: LGHDT, YNNKEL (reference sequence). The CDR3 has 14 amino acids. Trimming stripped 3 bases from V and 7 bases from J, with 13 bases between. This CDR3 reads CASSHSPAGQPQHF. Written as DNA, the CDR3 is TGTGCCAGCAGCCACTCCCCCGCGGGGCAGCCCCAGCATTTT.

The chain carries TRBV18 and TRBJ2-1; 9 bases are a match to TRBD2. The CDR3 has 16 residues. Germline V CDR1 and CDR2: KGHSH, LQKENI. With 1 base clipped from V and 9 bases from J, the junction kept 10 bases outside the gene matches. The CDR3 DNA reads TGTGCCAGCTCACCACGTTCGGGAGCGGGGGGTGCTGAGCAGTTCTTC. Its protein is CASSPRSGAGGAEQFF. The variable domain in full, completed from reference TRBV18 and TRBJ2-1, reads NAGVMQNPRHLVRRRGQEARLRCSPMKGHSHVYWYRQLPEEGLKFMVYLQKENIIDESGMPKERFSAEFPKEGPSILRIQQVVRGDSAAYFCASSPRSGAGGAEQFFGPGTRLTVL.

The chain links TRBV11-3 to TRBJ2-1; a weak D match, TRBD2 (6 bases). In germline, CDR1 is SGHNT, CDR2 YENEEA. This CDR3 is built from 17 residues. Deletions cut 3 bases from V and 8 bases from J, with 23 bases between. The CDR3: CASSFGNRDWSLDEQFF. The CDR3 DNA is TGTGCCAGCAGCTTCGGGAACCGGGACTGGTCCCTCGATGAGCAGTTCTTC. The full variable domain, completed using reference TRBV11-3 and TRBJ2-1, is EAGVVQSPRYKIIEKKQPVAFWCNPISGHNTLYWYLQNLGQGPELLIRYENEEAVDDSQLPKDRFSAERLKGVDSTLKIQPAELGDSAVYLCASSFGNRDWSLDEQFFGPGTRLTVL.

This clone appeared once. This sequence joins TRBV18 and TRBJ2-7, with 8 bases lining up with TRBD1. Trimming at V came to 0 bases and at J to 5 bases, leaving 3 bases not matched to a gene. This CDR3 spans 14 amino acids. Per germline, CDR1 KGHSH and CDR2 LQKENI. CDR3 nucleotides: TGTGCCAGCTCACCACCGACAGGGGAGAACGAGCAGTACTTC. It yields the protein CASSPPTGENEQYF.

This clone was counted once. The chain couples TRBV12-3 or TRBV12-4 to TRBJ1-2; D not resolved. The V gene lost 6 bases and the J gene lost 4 bases, with 12 bases spanning the gap. The CDR3 runs to 13 residues. CDR3 in DNA: TGTGCCAGCAGCTACGACTACCTCTATGGCTACACCTTC. Protein sequence: CASSYDYLYGYTF.

This chain uses TRBV5-1 with TRBJ2-7; 10 positions agree with TRBD1. V gave up 2 bases and J gave up 0 bases; unmatched junction bases: 5. The germline V gene has CDR1 SGHRS and CDR2 YFSETQ. This CDR3 is 16 amino acids long. The DNA of the CDR3 is TGCGCCAGCAGCTTAGGACAGGGGGTGAGCTCCTACGAGCAGTACTTC. Translating it yields CASSLGQGVSSYEQYF.

The chain recombines TRBV3-1 (or the pseudogene TRBV3-2) with TRBJ2-3, with D maybe TRBD2 (6 bases). The CDR3 is made up of 15 amino acids. Germline V lookup: CDR1 LGHDT, CDR2 YNNKEL (reference sequence). Trimming left V 5 bases short and J 4 bases short, with 16 bases between. The CDR3 spells CASSKGGRGADTQYF. The CDR3 DNA sequence: TGTGCCAGCAGCAAGGGAGGAAGGGGCGCAGATACGCAGTATTTT.

This clone has only one observation. The chain has TRBV2 and TRBJ2-5, with a tentative D call TRBD2 (7 bases). There are 15 residues in the CDR3. V was cut by 7 bases and J by 0 bases, with 15 bases left in between. Germline-derived CDR1 and CDR2 are SNHLY and FYNNEI. The CDR3 spells CASKVGGANQETQYF. The CDR3 bases are TGTGCCAGCAAGGTTGGGGGGGCCAACCAAGAGACCCAGTACTTC.